The rows below give T cell receptor beta chains drawn from one sample of a study of CD8 T cells in Susac syndrome. TCRdb redid the calling of the immunoSEQ multiplex PCR reads with MiXCR, one entry per CDR3 protein. The sample records fewer than 300,000 distinct CDR3 sequences, approximately 85% being singletons. The specimen was CD8+ T cells from PBMCs. These receptors all come from a human donor with multiple sclerosis. Both conserved end residues are part of each CDR3. Fields, in order: V gene, J gene, clone size, D gene, CDR3 protein, CDR3 DNA. A D gene is named only where the DNA matches it firmly. A row's size may be missing; if present it is once, few, many or a size class.

>TRBV27|TRBJ2-7|few|NA
CASNLAYSPYEQYF
TGTGCCAGCAATCTGGCCTACAGCCCCTACGAGCAGTACTTC
>TRBV19|TRBJ2-7|NA|NA
CASSTREDSPYREQYF
TGTGCCAGTAGTACCCGAGAAGATTCGCCCTATCGCGAGCAGTACTTC
>TRBV14|TRBJ2-7|NA|NA
CASSQDNSPSSYEQYF
TGTGCCAGCAGCCAAGATAATAGCCCCAGCTCCTACGAGCAGTACTTC
>TRBV20-1|TRBJ2-7|NA|NA
CSAKRRNSYEQYF
TGCAGTGCCAAACGACGGAATTCCTACGAGCAGTACTTC
>TRBV27|TRBJ1-6|NA|NA
CASSPNRGYNSPLHF
TGTGCCAGCAGTCCAAACCGGGGTTATAATTCACCCCTCCACTTT
>TRBV5-1|TRBJ2-1|NA|TRBD2
CASSPRLAGASGNEQFF
TGCGCCAGCAGCCCCCGACTAGCGGGAGCCTCCGGCAATGAGCAGTTCTTC
>TRBV9|TRBJ2-3|once|NA
CASGADTQYF
TGTGCCAGCGGGGCAGATACGCAGTATTTT
>TRBV7-9|TRBJ2-1|NA|TRBD2
CASSYIAGGRYNEQFF
TGTGCCAGCAGCTACATAGCGGGAGGGAGGTACAATGAGCAGTTCTTC
>TRBV12-3/TRBV12-4|TRBJ1-2|NA|NA
CASSLSSRPGGYTF
TGTGCCAGCAGTTTAAGTAGCCGTCCGGGTGGCTACACCTTC
>TRBV30|TRBJ2-7|NA|TRBD2
CAWSSAGFPYEQYF
TGTGCCTGGAGTTCAGCGGGATTCCCCTACGAGCAGTACTTC
>TRBV5-5|TRBJ2-7|NA|TRBD2
CASSYGATGTRVAEQYF
TGTGCCAGCAGCTACGGGGCCACCGGGACTAGAGTCGCCGAGCAGTACTTC
>TRBV14|TRBJ1-1|NA|TRBD1
CASSQEGTGMNTEAFF
TGTGCCAGCAGCCAAGAGGGGACAGGGATGAACACTGAAGCTTTCTTT
>TRBV19|TRBJ2-3|once|TRBD2
CASKASGRALGTDTQYF
TGTGCCAGTAAGGCTAGCGGGAGGGCCTTGGGCACAGATACGCAGTATTTT
>TRBV20-1|TRBJ2-7|NA|NA
CSPYWSAYEQYF
TGCAGCCCCTATTGGTCAGCCTATGAGCAGTACTTC
>TRBV7-6|TRBJ2-7|NA|TRBD2
CASSLEASGRIAYEQYF
TGTGCCAGCAGCTTAGAAGCCAGCGGGAGGATTGCGTACGAGCAGTACTTC
>TRBV11-2|TRBJ2-5|NA|NA
CASSLGPDSRMAQYF
TGTGCCAGCAGCTTAGGGCCCGATTCTCGAATGGCCCAGTACTTC
>TRBV6-1|TRBJ2-7|NA|NA
CASSSSDTSYEQYF
TGTGCCAGCAGTAGTTCGGACACCTCCTACGAGCAGTACTTC
>TRBV30|TRBJ2-7|NA|TRBD2
CAWSLSGSSEQYF
TGTGCCTGGAGTTTGAGCGGGAGCTCCGAGCAGTACTTC
>TRBV3-1|TRBJ1-1|NA|NA
CASSPTTENTEAFF
TGTGCCAGCAGCCCCACGACAGAGAACACTGAAGCTTTCTTT
>TRBV30|TRBJ2-2|once|NA
CAWSKPGELFF
TGTGCCTGGAGTAAGCCCGGGGAGCTGTTTTTT
>TRBV27|TRBJ2-7|NA|NA
CASSPRPWEQYF
TGTGCCAGCAGTCCTAGGCCTTGGGAGCAGTACTTC
>TRBV14|TRBJ2-1|NA|NA
CASSKGTYNEQFF
TGTGCCAGCAGCAAAGGGACCTACAATGAGCAGTTCTTC
>TRBV28|TRBJ2-3|NA|NA
CASSLAVASSTDTQYF
TGTGCCAGCAGTTTAGCGGTAGCGTCTAGCACAGATACGCAGTATTTT
>TRBV20-1|TRBJ2-3|NA|NA
CSASPQGTDTQYF
TGCAGTGCTAGCCCACAGGGAACAGATACGCAGTATTTT
>TRBV7-9|TRBJ2-7|NA|NA
CASSLAVREQYF
TGTGCCAGCAGCTTAGCCGTACGAGAGCAGTACTTC
>TRBV29-1|TRBJ2-2|once|NA
CSLMTGNTGELFF
TGCAGCCTAATGACAGGGAACACCGGGGAGCTGTTTTTT
>TRBV6-4|TRBJ2-1|NA|TRBD1
CASSAGTGGRIDNEQFF
TGTGCCAGCAGTGCCGGGACAGGGGGCCGAATCGACAATGAGCAGTTCTTC
>TRBV12-3/TRBV12-4|TRBJ2-7|NA|NA
CASRDSPSYEQYF
TGTGCCAGCAGGGACAGCCCCTCCTACGAGCAGTACTTC
>TRBV27|TRBJ2-7|few|NA
CASSLSLFYEQYF
TGTGCCAGCAGTTTGTCTCTTTTCTACGAGCAGTACTTC
>TRBV6-5|TRBJ1-2|NA|TRBD1
CASSYEETGAYGYTF
TGTGCCAGCAGTTATGAAGAGACAGGGGCTTATGGCTACACCTTC
>TRBV2|TRBJ1-3|NA|NA
CASSEEVAGNTIYF
TGTGCCAGCAGTGAAGAAGTGGCGGGAAACACCATATATTTT
>TRBV9|TRBJ2-5|NA|TRBD1
CASTSQGAPGETQYF
TGTGCCAGCACCTCTCAGGGGGCGCCCGGAGAGACCCAGTACTTC
>TRBV7-9|TRBJ2-1|once|NA
CASSLARGPYNEQFF
TGTGCCAGCAGCTTAGCGCGAGGACCCTACAATGAGCAGTTCTTC
>TRBV9|TRBJ1-1|NA|NA
CASSGYLQGGAFF
TGTGCCAGCAGCGGATATCTTCAGGGCGGGGCTTTCTTT
>TRBV7-3|TRBJ2-5|NA|NA
CASSPKIGTQETQYF
TGTGCCAGCAGCCCGAAGATAGGGACTCAAGAGACCCAGTACTTC
>TRBV6-2/TRBV6-3|TRBJ2-7|NA|NA
CASSYSHRDNTYEQYF
TGTGCCAGCAGTTACTCTCACAGGGATAATACCTACGAGCAGTACTTC
>TRBV9|TRBJ2-1|NA|TRBD1
CASSPPETGGFF
TGTGCCAGCAGCCCACCCGAGACAGGGGGTTTCTTC
>TRBV14|TRBJ2-7|NA|TRBD2
CASSPFLAGVYEQYF
TGTGCCAGCAGCCCTTTCTTGGCGGGAGTGTACGAGCAGTACTTC
>TRBV27|TRBJ2-2|NA|TRBD1
CASGTGGKVAGELFF
TGTGCCAGCGGGACAGGGGGGAAAGTTGCCGGGGAGCTGTTTTTT
>TRBV7-9|TRBJ2-7|few|NA
CASSLAGAPSEQYF
TGTGCCAGCAGCTTAGCGGGAGCCCCGAGTGAGCAGTACTTC
>TRBV28|TRBJ2-1|NA|TRBD2
CASSLVAGGSYNEQFF
TGTGCCAGCAGTTTAGTGGCGGGAGGATCCTACAATGAGCAGTTCTTC
>TRBV7-9|TRBJ2-7|NA|NA
CASSLPWERGAEQYF
TGTGCCAGCAGCTTGCCCTGGGAGCGTGGGGCCGAGCAGTACTTC
>TRBV4-1|TRBJ2-1|NA|NA
CASSQTQGGLYNEQFF
TGCGCCAGCAGCCAGACACAGGGCGGGCTATACAATGAGCAGTTCTTC
>TRBV5-6|TRBJ2-2|NA|NA
CASSSRGSNTGELFF
TGTGCCAGCAGCTCCAGGGGCTCAAACACCGGGGAGCTGTTTTTT
>TRBV9|TRBJ2-7|NA|NA
CASSSRGAGVNEQYF
TGTGCCAGCAGCTCTCGGGGGGCGGGAGTCAACGAGCAGTACTTC
>TRBV11-2|TRBJ2-7|NA|NA
CASSPIPLRQYF
TGTGCCAGCAGTCCCATCCCCCTACGGCAGTACTTC
>TRBV27|TRBJ2-5|NA|TRBD1
CASSSGGLETQYF
TGTGCCAGCAGTTCAGGGGGATTGGAGACCCAGTACTTC
>TRBV4-1|TRBJ1-2|NA|NA
CASSQDPSTNYGYTF
TGCGCCAGCAGCCAAGATCCCTCTACTAACTATGGCTACACCTTC
>TRBV19|TRBJ1-2|NA|NA
CASSIEPANYGYTF
TGTGCCAGTAGTATAGAACCGGCTAACTATGGCTACACCTTC
>TRBV6-1|TRBJ2-7|NA|TRBD2
CASSPLGLAENYEQYF
TGTGCCAGCAGCCCCCTTGGCCTAGCGGAAAATTACGAGCAGTACTTC
>TRBV6-5|TRBJ2-4|once|NA
CASSRSELAKNIQYF
TGTGCCAGCAGTAGAAGTGAATTAGCCAAAAACATTCAGTACTTC
>TRBV2|TRBJ2-3|NA|TRBD2
CASRERLAGVPSTDTQYF
TGTGCCAGCAGAGAAAGACTAGCGGGAGTCCCTAGCACAGATACGCAGTATTTT
>TRBV28|TRBJ1-2|NA|NA
CASSFEGVRYGYTF
TGTGCCAGCAGTTTCGAAGGGGTCCGCTATGGCTACACCTTC
>TRBV6-1|TRBJ1-1|NA|NA
CASSEFVGKVTEAFF
TGTGCCAGCAGTGAATTCGTAGGGAAGGTCACTGAAGCTTTCTTT
>TRBV4-1|TRBJ2-3|NA|TRBD2
CASSPAGGVADTQYF
TGCGCCAGCAGCCCAGCGGGAGGGGTGGCCGATACGCAGTATTTT
>TRBV27|TRBJ2-4|NA|TRBD1
CASSPDRVGYIQYF
TGTGCCAGCAGTCCAGACAGGGTAGGATACATTCAGTACTTC
>TRBV3-1|TRBJ2-2|NA|NA
CASSFYRQNVNTGELFF
TGTGCCAGCAGCTTTTATCGGCAGAACGTAAACACCGGGGAGCTGTTTTTT
>TRBV9|TRBJ2-5|NA|NA
CASSAGTSEETQYF
TGTGCCAGCAGCGCCGGGACCTCAGAAGAGACCCAGTACTTC
>TRBV4-1|TRBJ2-7|few|TRBD2
CASSQPLAGGPREQYF
TGCGCCAGCAGCCAGCCTCTAGCGGGAGGGCCCAGAGAGCAGTACTTC
>TRBV15|TRBJ1-4|NA|NA
CATSSDHRANEKLFF
TGTGCCACCAGCAGCGATCACAGGGCTAATGAAAAACTGTTTTTT